This TCR beta chain was recorded in a study of T cell responses to AZD1222 COVID-19 vaccine. A word on this clone: Its antigen is not identified.

Findings and caveats of the study: Donors, mostly white British, included more females; clonal diversity was possibly underestimated. None of the repertoires were sampled until the peak T cell response had passed. CD4 TCRs covered the whole spike, strongest at regions 160-218 and 743-854.

Trimming took 3 bases from V and 7 from J; bases not matched to a gene: 3. The CDR3 consists of 13 residues. The germline V gene encodes CDR1 MRHNA and CDR2 SNTAGT. TCRdb's copy holds only in-frame clones and misses some; the assay was immunoSEQ multiplex PCR. Of about 120,000 clones listed, 70% to 90% are singletons. Material: peripheral blood, obtained on day 0 of MenACWY control vaccination. The sequence came from an adult in good health. The chain uses TRBV6-4 and TRBJ1-1; 9 nucleotides line up with TRBD1. The CDR3 loop is CASSEQGAGEAFF. The CDR3 nucleotides read TGTGCCAGCAGTGAACAGGGGGCGGGTGAAGCTTTCTTT.